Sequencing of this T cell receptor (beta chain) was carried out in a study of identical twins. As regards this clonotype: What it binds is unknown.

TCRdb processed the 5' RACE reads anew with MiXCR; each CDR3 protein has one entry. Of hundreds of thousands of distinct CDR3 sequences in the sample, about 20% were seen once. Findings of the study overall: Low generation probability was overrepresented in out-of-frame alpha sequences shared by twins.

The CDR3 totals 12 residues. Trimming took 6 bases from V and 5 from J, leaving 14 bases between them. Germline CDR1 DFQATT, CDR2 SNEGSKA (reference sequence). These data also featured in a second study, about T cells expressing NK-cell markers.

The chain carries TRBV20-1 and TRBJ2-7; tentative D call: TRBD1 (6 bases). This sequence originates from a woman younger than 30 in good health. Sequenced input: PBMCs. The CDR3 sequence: CSASRGRHEQYF. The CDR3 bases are TGCAGTGCCTCCAGGGGCCGCCACGAGCAGTACTTC.